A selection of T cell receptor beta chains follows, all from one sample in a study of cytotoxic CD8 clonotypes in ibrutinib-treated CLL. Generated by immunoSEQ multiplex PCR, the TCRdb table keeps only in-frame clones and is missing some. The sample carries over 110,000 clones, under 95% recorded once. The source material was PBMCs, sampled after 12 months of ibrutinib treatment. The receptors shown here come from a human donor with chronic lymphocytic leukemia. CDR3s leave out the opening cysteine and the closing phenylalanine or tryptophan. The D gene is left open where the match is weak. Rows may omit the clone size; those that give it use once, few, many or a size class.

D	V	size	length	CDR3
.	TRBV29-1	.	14	SVSEVGVRNTGELF
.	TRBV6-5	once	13	ASNPGEAPEYEQY
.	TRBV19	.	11	ASSLQQDEKLF
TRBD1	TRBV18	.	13	ASSPPGQGVYEQY
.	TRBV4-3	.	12	ASSQGLGSEKLF
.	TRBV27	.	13	ASSLSRDASYEQY
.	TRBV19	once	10	ASSIVGQPQH
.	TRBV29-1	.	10	SVRDIAREQY
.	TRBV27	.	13	ASSGGVEYTDTQY
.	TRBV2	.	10	ASLWSGYTQY
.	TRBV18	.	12	ASSPNQENQPQH
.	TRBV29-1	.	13	SVEASDSSYNEQF
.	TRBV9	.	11	ASSPRATGELF
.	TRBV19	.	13	ASSVESRSYNEQF
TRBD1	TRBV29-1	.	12	SVELGQGFYGYT
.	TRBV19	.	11	ASSRRDAAEAF